These 5 T cell receptor beta chains came from one sample sequenced in a study of post-analysis software for immune sequencing data. Study results and caveats: There were five or six TRBV segments more frequent in patients than controls, and TRBV5-6, TRBV5-1 and TRBV20-1 were among them.

Prepared TCR beta cDNA libraries contained unique molecular identifiers. TCRdb independently ran MiXCR on the PCR reads; one entry per CDR3 protein. The table lists some 890,000 distinct CDR3 sequences, 53% of them singletons. Their specific antigens are unknown. Sequenced sample: blood. These receptors all stem from a girl under 18 with multiple sclerosis.

The chain employs TRBV29-1 and TRBJ2-7; either TRBD1 or TRBD2 may supply D (6 bases each). V lost 4 bases and J lost 6, with 25 bases in between. The CDR3 runs 16 residues. Germline V lookup: CDR1 SQVTM, CDR2 ANQGSEA. The CDR3 region is CSVAPAGGHAKGEQYF. For the CDR3, the DNA is TGCAGCGTTGCCCCGGCCGGGGGACACGCAAAGGGCGAGCAGTACTTC.

V is TRBV5-1 and J is TRBJ2-1; 8 nucleotides line up with TRBD1. Per the germline V gene, CDR1 is SGHRS and CDR2 is YFSETQ. The J segment lost 5 bases and the V segment lost 2 bases, leaving 9 bases of the junction unmatched. The CDR3 loop spans 16 amino acids. The CDR3 region is CASSLEPGQVHNEQFF. In DNA form, the CDR3 reads TGCGCCAGCAGCTTAGAACCGGGACAGGTACACAATGAGCAGTTCTTC.

This clonotype was seen a few times. The chain links TRBV12-3 or TRBV12-4 to TRBJ1-2, with D perhaps matching TRBD1 (5 bases). V was trimmed by 7 bases and J by 8 bases, leaving 32 bases between them. The CDR3 length is 18 residues. CDR3 loop: CASTFFGTPTSPYRGYTF. The CDR3 coding sequence is TGTGCCAGCACCTTTTTCGGGACTCCAACCTCCCCATATCGGGGCTACACCTTC.

This clonotype was counted between two and nine times. V is TRBV29-1 and J is TRBJ2-7, with 11 positions matching TRBD2. Unmatched junction bases numbered 6, after V lost 8 bases and J lost 3 bases. The CDR3 extends over 13 amino acids. CDR1 and CDR2 from the germline V gene are SQVTM and ANQGSEA. The CDR3 nucleotides read TGCAGCACCTCGACTAGCGGGATCTACGAGCAGTACTTC. Translating it yields CSTSTSGIYEQYF.

The CDR3 nucleotides read TGCAGTGCTAGAGATAGCACAGGGGGACAGACCCAGTACTTC. The encoded protein is CSARDSTGGQTQYF. The chain employs TRBV20-1 and TRBJ2-5, with 8 positions matching TRBD1. This CDR3 is 14 amino acids long. Germline V gene lookup returns CDR1 DFQATT and CDR2 SNEGSKA (reference sequence). V dropped 0 bases and J dropped 6; count of bases not matched to a gene: 6.